The 21 T cell receptor beta chains given below trace back to one sample, sequenced in a study of OX40 agonist ivuxolimab in advanced cancers. Repertoires were generated with immunoSEQ multiplex PCR, while TCRdb's copy carries only in-frame clones and drops some. The sample lists 45,000 to 70,000 clones, roughly 90% occurring once. The sequencing used CD4+ or CD8+ T cells sorted from blood, collected in a trial of the OX40 agonist ivuxolimab. The source of these receptors is an adult with an advanced solid tumor such as melanoma, head and neck, liver or kidney cancer.

The chain couples TRBV7-2 to TRBJ2-7; weak D call: TRBD2 (7 bases). Trimming stripped 5 bases from V and 2 bases from J, with 19 bases between. The CDR3 has 16 amino acids. Germline CDR1 and CDR2: SGHTA and FQGNSA. The CDR3 is CASSPRVGGLAYEQYF. In DNA, the CDR3 is TGTGCCAGCAGCCCTCGGGTCGGGGGGCTTGCCTACGAGCAGTACTTC.

The chain combines TRBV5-1 with TRBJ2-7; the D gene is possibly TRBD1 (5 bases). There are 13 residues in the CDR3. Germline loops: CDR1 SGHRS, CDR2 YFSETQ. Trimming removed 0 bases at V and 6 bases at J, with 10 bases between. CDR3 in DNA: TGCGCCAGCAGCTTGGACAGGATTGGCGAGCAGTACTTC. This translates into CASSLDRIGEQYF. Together with reference TRBV5-1 and TRBJ2-7, the CDR3 gives the full variable domain: KAGVTQTPRYLIKTRGQQVTLSCSPISGHRSVSWYQQTPGQGLQFLFEYFSETQRNKGNFPGRFSGRQFSNSRSEMNVSTLELGDSALYLCASSLDRIGEQYFGPGTRLTVT.

The chain is built from TRBV27 and TRBJ1-1, with a possible D match to TRBD1 (5 bases). V gave up 1 base and J gave up 1 base, with 7 bases separating them. The CDR3 is made up of 14 amino acids. Germline V CDR1 and CDR2: MNHEY, SMNVEV (reference sequence). This chain's CDR3 is CASSLFGGNTEAFF. CDR3 DNA: TGTGCCAGCAGTTTATTTGGGGGGAACACTGAAGCTTTCTTT.

Details on this clone: Sequence at one end of the junction differs from germline and may be a read error. The gene calls are TRBV6-1 and TRBJ2-4; D tentatively reads TRBD1 or TRBD2 (5 bases each). Germline-derived CDR1 and CDR2 are MNHNS and SASEGT. The CDR3 spans 13 residues. The CDR3 bases are TGTGCCAGCACTGAAAGGTTTAGTGGGGACCGGTACTTC. Amino acid sequence: CASTERFSGDRYF.

This chain joins TRBV28 and TRBJ1-1; a weak D match, TRBD1 (5 bases). The CDR3 contains 12 residues. V lost 11 bases and J 1 base, leaving 11 bases between the germline ends. Germline V gene lookup returns CDR1 MDHEN and CDR2 SYDVKM. The CDR3 coding sequence is TGTGCCCATGGGGGGGGGAACACTGAAGCTTTCTTT. Translating gives CAHGGGNTEAFF.

V and J are TRBV6-5 and TRBJ1-5; 9 bases fit TRBD1. Germline trimming cut 6 bases from V and 6 bases from J; bases unmatched to any gene: 9. From germline, CDR1 is MNHEY and CDR2 SVGAGI. This CDR3 is 15 amino acids long. The CDR3 is CASRPTGGGSQPQHF. The CDR3 region has the DNA TGTGCCAGCAGACCCACAGGGGGCGGGAGTCAGCCCCAGCATTTT.

This clone occurred once. The chain has TRBV12-5 and TRBJ2-5, with 8 bases lining up with TRBD1. CDR1 LGHNT and CDR2 FRNRAP come from the germline V gene. The CDR3 runs 14 residues. V shed 2 bases, J shed 4 bases, and the junction held 3 bases outside the gene matches. The CDR3 spells CASGLTGTGETQYF. The CDR3 DNA reads as TGTGCTAGTGGTTTGACAGGGACAGGAGAGACCCAGTACTTC.

The chain recombines TRBV28 with TRBJ1-4; tentatively, D is TRBD1 (5 bases). Germline V gene lookup returns CDR1 MDHEN and CDR2 SYDVKM. The CDR3 has 17 amino acids. Trimming took off 1 base at V and 3 bases at J, with 15 bases between the two ends. The CDR3 DNA follows: TGTGCCAGCAGTTTATCCGGAGGGCTGGGGGCTAATGAAAAACTGTTTTTT. The encoded protein is CASSLSGGLGANEKLFF.

This chain joins TRBV29-1 and TRBJ1-1, with D perhaps TRBD1 (6 bases). The germline V and J ends were trimmed by 6 bases and 6 bases, with 14 bases remaining between them. The CDR3 totals 12 residues. The germline gives CDR1 SQVTM, CDR2 ANQGSEA. CDR3 in DNA: TGCAGCGTCGAGGCCGGGGGCTCTGAAGCTTTCTTT. This codes for CSVEAGGSEAFF.

About this clone itself: Other DNA sequences in this sample translate to the same CDR3. The chain links TRBV13 to TRBJ2-7; 13 nucleotides align to TRBD2. The CDR3 runs 15 residues. Germline CDR1 is PRHDT and CDR2 is FYEKMQ (reference sequence). The J segment lost 4 bases and the V segment lost 5 bases, leaving 5 bases of the junction unmatched. CDR3 loop: CASSTGLAGAYEQYF. CDR3 nucleotide sequence: TGTGCCAGCAGCACCGGACTAGCGGGAGCGTACGAGCAGTACTTC.

The chain employs TRBV11-3 and TRBJ2-3; maybe TRBD1 (5 bases). The CDR3 totals 16 residues. CDR1 and CDR2 from the germline V gene are SGHNT and YENEEA. V dropped 5 bases and J dropped 4 bases, with 19 bases sitting between them. The CDR3 protein is CASSQSGGAASDTQYF. The CDR3 DNA is TGTGCCAGCAGCCAAAGTGGTGGGGCAGCCTCAGATACGCAGTATTTT.

This rearrangement joins TRBV10-1 to TRBJ2-7; TRBD1 or TRBD2 may be the D gene (5 bases each). Germline V gene data show CDR1 as WNHNN and CDR2 as SYGVQD (reference sequence). V lost 7 bases and J 0 bases, leaving 22 bases between the germline ends. This CDR3 comprises 17 residues. The CDR3 is CASIKHTGTNPSYEQYF. The CDR3 DNA sequence: TGCGCCAGCATTAAACATACCGGGACCAACCCCTCCTACGAGCAGTACTTC.

This chain joins TRBV7-9 and TRBJ2-7, with 9 bases matching TRBD2. Germline CDR1 is SEHNR and CDR2 is FQNEAQ (reference sequence). Trimming cost V 7 bases and J 3 bases; bases outside gene matches: 4. The CDR3 runs to 13 residues. The CDR3 nucleotides are TGTGCCAGCAAATTAGCGGGAGACTACGAGCAGTACTTC. Its translation: CASKLAGDYEQYF.

This rearrangement joins TRBV29-1 to TRBJ2-7; D not certain. CDR3 length: 11 residues. V dropped 4 bases and J dropped 2 bases, with 6 bases sitting between them. The germline CDR1 and CDR2 sequences are SQVTM and ANQGSEA. This chain's CDR3 is CSVGRTYEQYF. In nucleotides, the CDR3 is TGCAGCGTTGGCAGGACCTACGAGCAGTACTTC.

This chain connects TRBV11-3 to TRBJ2-1; D ambiguous. The CDR3 extends over 12 amino acids. V was pared by 0 bases and J by 9 bases, with 6 bases between. Germline CDR1 reads SGHNT; CDR2 reads YENEEA. CDR3 sequence (DNA): TGTGCCAGCAGCTTAGATCCGGGTGAGCAGTTCTTC. Protein product: CASSLDPGEQFF.

V usage is TRBV28 and J usage is TRBJ1-5; no definite D call. Looked up from germline, CDR1 is MDHEN and CDR2 is SYDVKM. This CDR3 is 12 amino acids long. Trimming removed 7 bases at V and 4 bases at J, with 8 bases between. CDR3 sequence: CASTYPNQPQHF. The CDR3 DNA reads TGTGCCAGCACCTACCCAAATCAGCCCCAGCATTTT.

The chain uses TRBV5-4 and TRBJ2-3; TRBD2 agrees at 14 bases. Germline trimming cut 2 bases from V and 6 bases from J; bases unmatched to any gene: 8. The CDR3 consists of 17 residues. CDR1 is SGHNT and CDR2 is YYREEE in the germline V gene (reference sequence). CDR3 DNA sequence: TGTGCCAGCAGCTTAGGGCGACTAGCGGGAGGGAGGGATACGCAGTATTTT. This gives the protein CASSLGRLAGGRDTQYF.

The chain links TRBV7-9 to TRBJ2-7; D possibly corresponds to TRBD1 (6 bases). The CDR3 runs 14 residues. V was trimmed by 1 base and J by 3 bases, leaving 10 bases between them. Per germline, CDR1 SEHNR and CDR2 FQNEAQ (reference sequence). DNA of the CDR3: TGTGCCAGCAGCTTAGGGACAGTGAGCTACGAGCAGTACTTC. Amino acids: CASSLGTVSYEQYF.

This clone was observed a single time. The V gene is TRBV7-9, the J gene TRBJ1-1, with 8 positions matching TRBD1. Germline lookup yields CDR1 SEHNR and CDR2 FQNEAQ (reference sequence). The CDR3 runs 14 residues. V was clipped by 5 bases and J by 0 bases; unmatched bases: 2. DNA of the CDR3: TGTGCCAGCAGCCGACAGGGGTTGAACACTGAAGCTTTCTTT. It specifies CASSRQGLNTEAFF.

V is TRBV7-9 and J is TRBJ2-5; a weak D match, TRBD2 (6 bases). This CDR3 is 14 amino acids long. V shed 5 bases and J shed 4 bases, with 14 bases lying between them. Germline V gene sequence: CDR1 SEHNR, CDR2 FQNEAQ (reference sequence). CDR3 in amino acids: CASSTRTIRETQYF. In DNA form, the CDR3 reads TGTGCCAGCAGCACGAGGACTATTCGAGAGACCCAGTACTTC.

This chain connects TRBV9 to TRBJ1-1; no firm D call. Germline V lookup: CDR1 SGDLS, CDR2 YYNGEE. V dropped 0 bases and J dropped 0 bases, with 6 bases sitting between them. This CDR3 spans 14 amino acids. Here the CDR3 DNA reads TGTGCCAGCAGCGTAGATGGCATGAACACTGAAGCTTTCTTT. Amino acids: CASSVDGMNTEAFF.